What follows is one T cell receptor (beta chain) and its context. Its target is unknown. This record comes from a study of CD8+ T cells in alopecia areata. Across the whole study: Tofacitinib administration to treated patients was oral, at 5 to 10 mg twice daily. Study-level points and caveats: Clonality was higher in lesional than normal scalp, especially in alopecia totalis/universalis.

Extraction and reverse transcription of RNA yielded cDNA as the sequencing template. The table came from immunoSEQ multiplex PCR; TCRdb's copy has only in-frame clones and leaves some out. Of 75,000 to 100,000 clones listed, 70% to 85% are singletons. Regarding treatment: oral pan-JAK inhibitor, 5-10 mg twice daily. The germline gives CDR1 GTSNPN, CDR2 SVGIG (reference sequence). The V and J ends lost 2 bases and 0 bases respectively, with 8 bases between them. This CDR3 has 15 amino acids. The specimen comprised CD8+ T cells sorted from blood, sampled between weeks 44 and 45, from a patient treated with tofacitinib. The V call is TRBV30, the J call TRBJ2-6; D remains ambiguous. This receptor was taken from a human donor with alopecia areata. CDR3 nucleotides: TGTGCCTGGAGTTCCACAAGCTCTGGGGCCAACGTCCTGACTTTC. Residues: CAWSSTSSGANVLTF.